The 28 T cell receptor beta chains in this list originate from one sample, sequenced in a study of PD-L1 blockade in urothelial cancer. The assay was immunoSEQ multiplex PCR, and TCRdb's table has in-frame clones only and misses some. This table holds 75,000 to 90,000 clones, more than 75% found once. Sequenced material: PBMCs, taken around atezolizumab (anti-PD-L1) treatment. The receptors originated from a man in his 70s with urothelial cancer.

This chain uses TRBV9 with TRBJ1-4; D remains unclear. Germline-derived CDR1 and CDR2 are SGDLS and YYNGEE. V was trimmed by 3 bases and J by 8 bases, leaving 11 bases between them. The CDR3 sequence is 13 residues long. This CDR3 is CASSASEAEKLFF. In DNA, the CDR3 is TGTGCCAGCAGCGCATCCGAGGCGGAAAAACTGTTTTTT.

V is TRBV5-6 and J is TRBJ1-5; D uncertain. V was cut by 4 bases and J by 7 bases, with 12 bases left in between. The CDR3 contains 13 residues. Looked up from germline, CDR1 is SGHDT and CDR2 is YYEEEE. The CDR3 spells CASSLDARQPQHF. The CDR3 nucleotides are TGTGCCAGCAGCCTCGACGCTAGGCAGCCCCAGCATTTT.

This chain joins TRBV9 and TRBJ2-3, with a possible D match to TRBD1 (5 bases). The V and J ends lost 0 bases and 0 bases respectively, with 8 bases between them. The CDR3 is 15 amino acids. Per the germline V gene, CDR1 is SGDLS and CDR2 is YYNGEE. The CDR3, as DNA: TGTGCCAGCAGCGTAGTGGCAGGGAGCACAGATACGCAGTATTTT. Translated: CASSVVAGSTDTQYF.

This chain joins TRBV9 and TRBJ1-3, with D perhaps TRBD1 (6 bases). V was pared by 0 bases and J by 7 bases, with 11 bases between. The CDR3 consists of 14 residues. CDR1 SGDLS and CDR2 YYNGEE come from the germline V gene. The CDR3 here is CASSVGADRNTIYF. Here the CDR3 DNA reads TGTGCCAGCAGCGTAGGGGCAGACAGGAACACCATATATTTT. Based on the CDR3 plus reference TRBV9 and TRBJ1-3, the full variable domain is DSGVTQTPKHLITATGQRVTLRCSPRSGDLSVYWYQQSLDQGLQFLIQYYNGEERAKGNILERFSAQQFPDLHSELNLSSLELGDSALYFCASSVGADRNTIYFGEGSWLTVV.

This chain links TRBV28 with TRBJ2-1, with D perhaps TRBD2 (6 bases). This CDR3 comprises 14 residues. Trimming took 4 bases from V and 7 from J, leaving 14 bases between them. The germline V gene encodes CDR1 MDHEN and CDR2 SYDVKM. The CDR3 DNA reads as TGTGCCAGCAGTTCCGGGGGAGTAGCAAATGAGCAGTTCTTC. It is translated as CASSSGGVANEQFF.

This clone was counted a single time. CDR3 coding DNA: TGTGCCAGCAGTGAATGGGCAGGGGGGGATACGCAGTATTTT. This translates into CASSEWAGGDTQYF. The chain has TRBV25-1 and TRBJ2-3, with a tentative D call TRBD1 (7 bases). CDR1 MGHDK and CDR2 SYGVNS come from the germline V gene. V lost 1 base and J 6 bases, leaving 11 bases between the germline ends. The length of the CDR3 is 14 residues.

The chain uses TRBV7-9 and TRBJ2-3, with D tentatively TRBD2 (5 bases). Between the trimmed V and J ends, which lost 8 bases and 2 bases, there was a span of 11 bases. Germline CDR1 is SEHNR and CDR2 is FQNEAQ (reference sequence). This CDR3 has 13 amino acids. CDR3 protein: CASGTRYTDTQYF. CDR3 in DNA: TGTGCCAGCGGTACTAGATACACAGATACGCAGTATTTT.

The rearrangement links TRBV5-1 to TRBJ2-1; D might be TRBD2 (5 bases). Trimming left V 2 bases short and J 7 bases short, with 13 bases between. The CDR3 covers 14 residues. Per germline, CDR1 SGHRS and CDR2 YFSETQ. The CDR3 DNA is TGCGCCAGCAGCTTAACTAGTTATTCGAATGAGCAGTTCTTC. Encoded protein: CASSLTSYSNEQFF.

The CDR3 loop reads CASSLESGTGLETQYF. The CDR3 coding sequence is TGTGCCAGCAGTTTAGAGAGTGGGACAGGGTTAGAGACCCAGTACTTC. The chain combines TRBV27 with TRBJ2-5, with 9 bases lining up with TRBD1. The CDR3 extends over 16 amino acids. Germline V gene lookup returns CDR1 MNHEY and CDR2 SMNVEV (reference sequence). V was clipped by 2 bases and J by 4 bases; unmatched bases: 8.

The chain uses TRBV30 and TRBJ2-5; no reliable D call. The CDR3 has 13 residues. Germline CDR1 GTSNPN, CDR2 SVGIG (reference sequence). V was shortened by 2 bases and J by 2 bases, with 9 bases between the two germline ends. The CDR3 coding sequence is TGTGCCTGGAGTTTATCTATACAAGAGACCCAGTACTTC. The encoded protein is CAWSLSIQETQYF.

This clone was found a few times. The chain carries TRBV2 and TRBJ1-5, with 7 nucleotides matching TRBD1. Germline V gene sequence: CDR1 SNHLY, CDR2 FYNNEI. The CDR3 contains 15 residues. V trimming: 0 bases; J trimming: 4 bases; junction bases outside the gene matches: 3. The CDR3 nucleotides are TGTGCCAGCAGTGAAGCCGACAGGGTTAATCAGCCCCAGCATTTT. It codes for CASSEADRVNQPQHF.

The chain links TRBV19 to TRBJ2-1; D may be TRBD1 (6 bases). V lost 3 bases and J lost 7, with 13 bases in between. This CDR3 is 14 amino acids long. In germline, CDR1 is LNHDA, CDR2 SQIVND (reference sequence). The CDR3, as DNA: TGTGCCAGTAGTATCGCCAATCAGGGGAATGAGCAGTTCTTC. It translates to CASSIANQGNEQFF.

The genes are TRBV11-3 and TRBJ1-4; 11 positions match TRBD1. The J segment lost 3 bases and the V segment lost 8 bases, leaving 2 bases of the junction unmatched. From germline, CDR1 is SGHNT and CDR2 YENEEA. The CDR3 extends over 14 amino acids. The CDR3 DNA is TGTGCCAGCGGACAGGGGGCTTCTAATGAAAAACTGTTTTTT. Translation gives CASGQGASNEKLFF. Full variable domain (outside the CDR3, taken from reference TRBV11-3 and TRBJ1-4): EAGVVQSPRYKIIEKKQPVAFWCNPISGHNTLYWYLQNLGQGPELLIRYENEEAVDDSQLPKDRFSAERLKGVDSTLKIQPAELGDSAVYLCASGQGASNEKLFFGSGTQLSVL.

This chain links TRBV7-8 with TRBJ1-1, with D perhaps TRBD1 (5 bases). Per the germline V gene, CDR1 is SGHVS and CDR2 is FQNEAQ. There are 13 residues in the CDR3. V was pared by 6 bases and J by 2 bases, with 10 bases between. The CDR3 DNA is TGTGCCAGCAGATTGACAGTTAACACTGAAGCTTTCTTT. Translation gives CASRLTVNTEAFF.

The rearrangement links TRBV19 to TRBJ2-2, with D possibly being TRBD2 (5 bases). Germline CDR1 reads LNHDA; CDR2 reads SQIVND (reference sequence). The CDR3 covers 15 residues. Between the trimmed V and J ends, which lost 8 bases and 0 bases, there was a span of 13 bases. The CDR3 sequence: CASYRGTANTGELFF. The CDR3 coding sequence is TGTGCCAGTTATCGGGGTACCGCGAACACCGGGGAGCTGTTTTTT.

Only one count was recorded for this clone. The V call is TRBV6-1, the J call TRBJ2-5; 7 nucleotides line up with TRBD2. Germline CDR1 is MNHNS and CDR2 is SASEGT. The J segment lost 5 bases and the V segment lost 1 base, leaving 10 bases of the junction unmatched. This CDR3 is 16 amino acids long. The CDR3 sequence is CASSEGASWRGETQYF. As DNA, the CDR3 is TGTGCCAGCAGTGAAGGGGCTAGCTGGCGGGGGGAGACCCAGTACTTC.

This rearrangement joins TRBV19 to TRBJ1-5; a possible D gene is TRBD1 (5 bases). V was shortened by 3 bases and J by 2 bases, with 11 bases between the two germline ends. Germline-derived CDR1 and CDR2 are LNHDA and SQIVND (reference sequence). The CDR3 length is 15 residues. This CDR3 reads CASSMLGGGNQPQHF. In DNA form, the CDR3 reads TGTGCCAGTAGTATGTTGGGAGGGGGCAATCAGCCCCAGCATTTT.

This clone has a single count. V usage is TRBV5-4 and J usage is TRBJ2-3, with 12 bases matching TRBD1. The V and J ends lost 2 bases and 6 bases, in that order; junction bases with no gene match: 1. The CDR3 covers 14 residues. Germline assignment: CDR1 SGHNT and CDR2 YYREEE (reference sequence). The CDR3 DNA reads TGTGCCAGCAGCTTCGGGACAGGGGGCGATACGCAGTATTTT. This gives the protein CASSFGTGGDTQYF.

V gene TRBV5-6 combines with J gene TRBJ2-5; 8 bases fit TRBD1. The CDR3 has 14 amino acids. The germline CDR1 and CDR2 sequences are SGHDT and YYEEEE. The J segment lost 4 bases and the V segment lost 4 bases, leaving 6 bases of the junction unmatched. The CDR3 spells CASSLDRVAETQYF. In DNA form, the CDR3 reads TGTGCCAGCAGCCTGGACAGGGTAGCAGAGACCCAGTACTTC.

CDR3 DNA sequence: TGTGCCAGCAGCGCCACAGGGTTTTCCTACGAGCAGTACTTC. Translation gives CASSATGFSYEQYF. The chain has TRBV9 and TRBJ2-7; a possible D gene is TRBD1 (6 bases). CDR3 length: 14 residues. Germline values: CDR1 SGDLS, CDR2 YYNGEE. V lost 3 bases and J 1 base, leaving 11 bases between the germline ends.

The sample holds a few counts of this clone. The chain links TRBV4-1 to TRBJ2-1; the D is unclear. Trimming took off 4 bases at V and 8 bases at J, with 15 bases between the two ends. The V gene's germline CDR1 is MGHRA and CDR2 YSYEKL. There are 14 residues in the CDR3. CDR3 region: CASSPLSTDDEQFF. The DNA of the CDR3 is TGCGCCAGCAGCCCCCTCAGCACAGACGATGAGCAGTTCTTC.

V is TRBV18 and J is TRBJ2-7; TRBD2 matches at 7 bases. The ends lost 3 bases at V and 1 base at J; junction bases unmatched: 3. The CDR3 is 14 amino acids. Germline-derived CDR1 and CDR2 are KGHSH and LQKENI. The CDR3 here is CASSPASGSYEQYF. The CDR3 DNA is TGTGCCAGCTCACCCGCTAGCGGTTCCTACGAGCAGTACTTC. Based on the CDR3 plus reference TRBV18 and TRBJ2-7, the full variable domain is NAGVMQNPRHLVRRRGQEARLRCSPMKGHSHVYWYRQLPEEGLKFMVYLQKENIIDESGMPKERFSAEFPKEGPSILRIQQVVRGDSAAYFCASSPASGSYEQYFGPGTRLTVT.

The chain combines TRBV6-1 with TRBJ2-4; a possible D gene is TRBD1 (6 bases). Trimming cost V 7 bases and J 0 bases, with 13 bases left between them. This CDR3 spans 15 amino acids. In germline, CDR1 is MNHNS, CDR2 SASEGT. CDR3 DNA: TGTGCCAGCAAACACCCGACAGGAGCCAAAAACATTCAGTACTTC. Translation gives CASKHPTGAKNIQYF.

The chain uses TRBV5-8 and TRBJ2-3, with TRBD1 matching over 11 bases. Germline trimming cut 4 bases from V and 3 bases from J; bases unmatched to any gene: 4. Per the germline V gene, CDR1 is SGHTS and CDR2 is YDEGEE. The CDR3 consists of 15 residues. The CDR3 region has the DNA TGTGCCAGCAGCCCCGGGACAGGGGGGACAGATACGCAGTATTTT. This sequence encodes CASSPGTGGTDTQYF.

CDR3 in DNA: TGTGCCAGCAGCTCGGGACAGGGGTACCCAGATACGCAGTATTTT. It is translated as CASSSGQGYPDTQYF. The chain uses TRBV7-9 and TRBJ2-3; 10 bases agree with TRBD1. Germline values: CDR1 SEHNR, CDR2 FQNEAQ (reference sequence). The CDR3 runs 15 residues. Trimming at V came to 4 bases and at J to 4 bases, leaving 5 bases not matched to a gene.

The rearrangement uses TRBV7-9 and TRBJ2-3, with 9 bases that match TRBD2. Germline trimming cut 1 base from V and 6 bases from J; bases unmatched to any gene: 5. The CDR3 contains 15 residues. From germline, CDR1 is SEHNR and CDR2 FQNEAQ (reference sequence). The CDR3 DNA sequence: TGTGCCAGCAGCTTAGGAGCGGGGGGAGGGGATACGCAGTATTTT. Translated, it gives CASSLGAGGGDTQYF.

In nucleotides, the CDR3 is TGTGCCAGCAGCTCGCTAGCCCCCTACAATGAGCAGTTCTTC. Amino acid sequence: CASSSLAPYNEQFF. The chain recombines TRBV7-9 with TRBJ2-1, with D maybe TRBD2 (5 bases). The germline gives CDR1 SEHNR, CDR2 FQNEAQ (reference sequence). Trimming took off 4 bases at V and 2 bases at J, with 9 bases between the two ends. The CDR3 is 14 residues long.

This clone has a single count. The CDR3 DNA follows: TGTGCCAGCAGCCGCGAGGCCAGCCTTGAAGTGGAGCAGTACTTC. Translating it yields CASSREASLEVEQYF. The V gene is TRBV5-4, the J gene TRBJ2-7; D is unclear. This CDR3 region has 15 residues. V lost 4 bases, J lost 7 bases, and 21 bases lay in between. Germline V gene sequence: CDR1 SGHNT, CDR2 YYREEE (reference sequence).